Following are 14 T cell receptor beta chains from one sample sequenced in a study of a mutant IDH1 vaccine in newly diagnosed glioma. Sequencing used immunoSEQ multiplex PCR; TCRdb keeps in-frame clones, though not all of them. The repertoire holds tens of thousands of clones, with 82% as singletons. Time point meaning: week 23, last vaccination. All doses held 300 ug of mutant IDH1 20-mer peptide, with topical imiquimod. For these TCRs, the target antigens are not known. Material: PBMCs, obtained from a glioma patient whose treatment included an IDH1 peptide vaccine. The origin of the receptors is a man under 40 with glioma.

The chain employs TRBV5-6 and TRBJ2-1; 7 bases map to TRBD1. Germline lookup yields CDR1 SGHDT and CDR2 YYEEEE. The CDR3 sequence is 14 residues long. With V trimmed by 2 bases and J by 5 bases, 4 bases remained unmatched. The CDR3 DNA reads as TGTGCCAGCAGCTTTGGAGACAGGGACAATGAGCAGTTCTTC. It translates to CASSFGDRDNEQFF.

This chain links TRBV6-5 with TRBJ2-1; D might be TRBD2 (5 bases). Germline lookup yields CDR1 MNHEY and CDR2 SVGAGI. Deletions cut 5 bases from V and 3 bases from J, with 14 bases between. The CDR3 has 15 residues. Here the CDR3 reads CASSRRGADYNEQFF. The DNA of the CDR3 is TGTGCCAGCAGTCGCCGGGGAGCGGACTACAATGAGCAGTTCTTC.

This clone was seen only a few times. The gene calls are TRBV5-1 and TRBJ1-1; D may be TRBD1 (5 bases). Germline V lookup: CDR1 SGHRS, CDR2 YFSETQ. Trimming removed 3 bases from V and 3 bases from J, with 18 bases in between. This CDR3 is 16 amino acids long. The DNA of the CDR3 is TGCGCCAGCAGCTCGGAGACAGCGTCGGGCTACACTGAAGCTTTCTTT. It is translated as CASSSETASGYTEAFF. The variable domain in full, completed from reference TRBV5-1 and TRBJ1-1, reads KAGVTQTPRYLIKTRGQQVTLSCSPISGHRSVSWYQQTPGQGLQFLFEYFSETQRNKGNFPGRFSGRQFSNSRSEMNVSTLELGDSALYLCASSSETASGYTEAFFGQGTRLTVV.

The chain combines TRBV7-6 with TRBJ2-7; 9 bases map to TRBD1. CDR1 and CDR2 (germline): SGHVS, FNYEAQ. The ends lost 6 bases at V and 2 bases at J; junction bases unmatched: 11. The CDR3 is 16 residues long. CDR3 in DNA: TGTGCCAGCAGAGGAAACAGGGGGCGCTTCCCCTACGAGCAGTACTTC. Protein product: CASRGNRGRFPYEQYF.

The chain uses TRBV4-1 and TRBJ2-7, with D maybe TRBD1 (5 bases). The V and J ends lost 0 bases and 6 bases respectively, with 12 bases between them. The CDR3 has 14 amino acids. CDR1 and CDR2 from the germline V gene are MGHRA and YSYEKL. For the CDR3, the DNA is TGCGCCAGCAGCCAAGAAGGCCCAGGGATCGAGCAGTACTTC. Amino acid sequence: CASSQEGPGIEQYF.

The rearrangement links TRBV5-6 to TRBJ1-2; 9 bases are a match to TRBD1. The CDR3 runs 16 residues. CDR1 and CDR2 (germline): SGHDT, YYEEEE. Losses at the gene ends were 2 bases for V and 6 bases for J; bases not matched to a gene: 11. CDR3: CASSFIPGQGRDGYTF. The CDR3 DNA sequence: TGTGCCAGCAGCTTCATCCCCGGACAGGGGCGTGATGGCTACACCTTC.

CDR3 in DNA: TGTGCCAGCAGCTTGCCACTCCGGACTAGCGGGAGGCGCGAGCAGTACTTC. This gives the protein CASSLPLRTSGRREQYF. The chain combines TRBV5-5 with TRBJ2-7; 14 bases align to TRBD2. V lost 1 base and J lost 6; bases outside the gene matches: 9. Germline CDR1 SGHKS, CDR2 YYEKEE (reference sequence). The CDR3 runs to 17 residues. Variable domain in full (rest from reference TRBV5-5 and TRBJ2-7): DAGVTQSPTHLIKTRGQQVTLRCSPISGHKSVSWYQQVLGQGPQFIFQYYEKEERGRGNFPDRFSARQFPNYSSELNVNALLLGDSALYLCASSLPLRTSGRREQYFGPGTRLTVT.

This clone was found once. This chain joins TRBV7-2 and TRBJ2-7; D is unresolved. The CDR3 contains 13 residues. Trimming removed 1 base at V and 7 bases at J, with 11 bases between. The germline gives CDR1 SGHTA, CDR2 FQGNSA. The CDR3 loop is CASSLVALEEQYF. The CDR3 DNA reads TGTGCCAGCAGCTTAGTTGCCCTGGAGGAGCAGTACTTC.

A single count supports this clone. This chain uses TRBV7-6 with TRBJ1-1; D is unresolved. The germline V and J ends were trimmed by 8 bases and 4 bases, with 17 bases remaining between them. The CDR3 extends over 14 amino acids. The germline V gene has CDR1 SGHVS and CDR2 FNYEAQ. The CDR3 bases are TGTGCCAGCTGGGCCGGGGTGGGTGGCACTGAAGCTTTCTTT. It encodes CASWAGVGGTEAFF. The complete variable domain, with remaining parts taken from reference TRBV7-6 and TRBJ1-1, reads GAGVSQSPRYKVTKRGQDVALRCDPISGHVSLYWYRQALGQGPEFLTYFNYEAQQDKSGLPNDRFSAERPEGSISTLTIQRTEQRDSAMYRCASWAGVGGTEAFFGQGTRLTVV.

This chain links TRBV27 with TRBJ1-1; TRBD1 aligns across 8 bases. The CDR3 extends over 15 amino acids. Germline values: CDR1 MNHEY, CDR2 SMNVEV (reference sequence). V was clipped by 2 bases and J by 3 bases; unmatched bases: 5. The CDR3 spells CASSLRQGTDTEAFF. CDR3 in DNA: TGTGCCAGCAGTTTACGACAGGGGACGGACACTGAAGCTTTCTTT.

The V call is TRBV10-3, the J call TRBJ1-2; 7 bases align to TRBD1. After removal of 5 bases from V and 8 bases from J, the junction contained 8 bases not matched to a gene. Germline CDR1 is ENHRY and CDR2 is SYGVKD. This CDR3 has 13 amino acids. The CDR3 region is CAISPGTEGGYTF. DNA for the CDR3: TGTGCCATCAGTCCCGGGACAGAGGGCGGCTACACCTTC.

V usage is TRBV27 and J usage is TRBJ1-2; D unclear. From germline, CDR1 is MNHEY and CDR2 SMNVEV (reference sequence). CDR3 size: 16 residues. Trimming stripped 0 bases from V and 4 bases from J, with 15 bases between. The CDR3 DNA reads as TGTGCCAGCAGTTTATCGGGTAGGGTGGGCTTCTATGGCTACACCTTC. As protein: CASSLSGRVGFYGYTF.

The chain carries TRBV7-9 and TRBJ2-7; 10 positions agree with TRBD2. This CDR3 contains 15 residues. CDR1 and CDR2 from the germline V gene are SEHNR and FQNEAQ (reference sequence). V lost 5 bases, J lost 5 bases, and 9 bases stayed unmatched. CDR3 sequence reads: CASSDASGSGNEQYF. The CDR3 DNA reads TGTGCCAGCAGCGACGCTAGCGGGAGTGGCAACGAGCAGTACTTC.

This chain connects TRBV10-3 to TRBJ1-5, with D perhaps TRBD1 (5 bases). This CDR3 comprises 14 residues. Trimming removed 0 bases from V and 2 bases from J, with 5 bases in between. Germline V lookup: CDR1 ENHRY, CDR2 SYGVKD. Written as DNA, the CDR3 is TGTGCCATCAGTGAGTCAGGGGGCAATCAGCCCCAGCATTTT. Amino acids: CAISESGGNQPQHF.